The 22 T cell receptor beta chains below all came from one sample that was sequenced in a study of T cell responses to AZD1222 COVID-19 vaccine. Clones were read by immunoSEQ multiplex PCR, and TCRdb kept only the in-frame ones, dropping some. Here the sample spans more than 110,000 clones, approximately 90% being singletons. The source was peripheral blood, collected on day 0 of AZD1222 vaccination. The receptors stem from an adult in good health.

This rearrangement joins TRBV3-1 (or the pseudogene TRBV3-2) to TRBJ2-1; no clear D gene. V was cut by 7 bases and J by 0 bases, with 10 bases left in between. CDR1 and CDR2 from the germline V gene are LGHDT and YNNKEL (reference sequence). This CDR3 region has 14 residues. CDR3 protein: CASTALRSYNEQFF. DNA for the CDR3: TGTGCCAGCACCGCCCTTCGCTCCTACAATGAGCAGTTCTTC.

The chain couples TRBV11-3 to TRBJ2-5; 12 bases map to TRBD1. The ends lost 5 bases at V and 4 bases at J; junction bases unmatched: 11. Germline lookup yields CDR1 SGHNT and CDR2 YENEEA. CDR3 length: 17 amino acids. CDR3 sequence: CASSLSGQGAPGETQYF. In DNA form, the CDR3 reads TGTGCCAGCAGCCTCTCGGGACAGGGGGCGCCTGGAGAGACCCAGTACTTC.

This clone is a singleton in its sample. The V and J genes are TRBV2 and TRBJ1-6, with D perhaps TRBD1 (6 bases). V gave up 1 base and J gave up 4 bases, with 8 bases separating them. Per germline, CDR1 SNHLY and CDR2 FYNNEI. The CDR3 consists of 15 residues. CDR3 coding DNA: TGTGCCAGCAGTGAAGGTACAGGGTATAATTCACCCCTCCACTTT. It specifies CASSEGTGYNSPLHF.

This sequence joins TRBV30 and TRBJ1-6; D not resolved. Germline assignment: CDR1 GTSNPN and CDR2 SVGIG (reference sequence). The CDR3 contains 15 residues. The V end lost 2 bases, the J end lost 0 bases, and 8 bases lay between the germline ends. The CDR3 coding sequence is TGTGCCTGGAGTCCTGAGAGCTCCTATAATTCACCCCTCCACTTT. Encoded protein: CAWSPESSYNSPLHF.

This clone was seen a single time. The chain combines TRBV24-1 with TRBJ2-3; possibly TRBD1 for D (6 bases). From germline, CDR1 is KGHDR and CDR2 SFDVKD. Trimming stripped 6 bases from V and 1 base from J, with 13 bases between. This CDR3 is built from 15 residues. CDR3 residues: CATSPGGAGTDTQYF. The DNA of the CDR3 is TGTGCCACCAGTCCTGGGGGCGCGGGCACAGATACGCAGTATTTT.

This chain links TRBV11-2 with TRBJ2-7; the D is unclear. The CDR3 has 13 amino acids. With 5 bases removed from V and 3 bases from J, the gap between germline ends came to 11 bases. The germline CDR1 and CDR2 sequences are SGHAT and FQNNGV. DNA for the CDR3: TGTGCCAGCAGCCCCCGACTCCTCTACGAGCAGTACTTC. Its protein product is CASSPRLLYEQYF. The complete variable domain, with remaining parts taken from reference TRBV11-2 and TRBJ2-7, reads EAGVAQSPRYKIIEKRQSVAFWCNPISGHATLYWYQQILGQGPKLLIQFQNNGVVDDSQLPKDRFSAERLKGVDSTLKIQPAKLEDSAVYLCASSPRLLYEQYFGPGTRLTVT.

The gene calls are TRBV7-2 and TRBJ1-5, with D unresolved. Trimming took 1 base from V and 7 from J, leaving 14 bases between them. Germline V gene sequence: CDR1 SGHTA, CDR2 FQGNSA. The CDR3 has 15 residues. DNA for the CDR3: TGTGCCAGCAGCTTAGAGGCCGGTGAAGGGCAGCCCCAGCATTTT. Translation gives CASSLEAGEGQPQHF.

CDR3 sequence reads: CASSRRVGQQETQYF. CDR3 nucleotide sequence: TGTGCCAGTAGTAGAAGGGTAGGACAGCAAGAGACCCAGTACTTC. The gene calls are TRBV19 and TRBJ2-5, with D possibly matching TRBD1 (6 bases). Per the germline V gene, CDR1 is LNHDA and CDR2 is SQIVND (reference sequence). Deletions cut 4 bases from V and 2 bases from J, with 14 bases between. The CDR3 is 15 residues long.

This clone has only one observation. This chain links TRBV9 with TRBJ2-7, with D perhaps TRBD2 (6 bases). Trimming removed 0 bases from V and 6 bases from J, with 7 bases in between. Germline V gene sequence: CDR1 SGDLS, CDR2 YYNGEE. This CDR3 has 12 residues. This chain's CDR3 is CASSVEAGEQYF. The DNA of the CDR3 is TGTGCCAGCAGCGTAGAAGCGGGCGAGCAGTACTTC.

The chain couples TRBV30 to TRBJ1-2, with a possible D match to TRBD1 (6 bases). V was pared by 0 bases and J by 3 bases, with 8 bases between. The CDR3 is 13 residues long. Germline V gives CDR1 GTSNPN, CDR2 SVGIG (reference sequence). The CDR3 DNA is TGTGCCTGGAGTGTAGGGGGGGACTATGGCTACACCTTC. Amino acid sequence: CAWSVGGDYGYTF.

The CDR3 spells CASSLSNSNEQFF. CDR3 DNA: TGTGCCAGCAGCTTAAGTAATTCCAATGAGCAGTTCTTC. V gene TRBV11-2 combines with J gene TRBJ2-1; D is uncertain. The CDR3 is 13 residues long. Germline CDR1 and CDR2: SGHAT and FQNNGV. Trimming took off 2 bases at V and 6 bases at J, with 8 bases between the two ends.

This chain joins TRBV14 and TRBJ2-7, with TRBD2 identical over 9 bases. The CDR3 covers 17 residues. V lost 0 bases to trimming and J lost 5 bases; unmatched junction nucleotides: 11. Germline lookup yields CDR1 SGHDN and CDR2 FVKESK. The CDR3 here is CASSQDLGGLAIHEQYF. CDR3 DNA: TGTGCCAGCAGCCAAGATCTAGGAGGACTAGCGATCCACGAGCAGTACTTC.

This clone has only one observation. The chain uses TRBV5-1 and TRBJ2-7; no firm D call. The CDR3 loop spans 14 amino acids. Germline lookup yields CDR1 SGHRS and CDR2 YFSETQ. Trimming removed 4 bases at V and 4 bases at J, with 15 bases between. CDR3 loop: CASSPGLKGYEQYF. CDR3 in DNA: TGCGCCAGCAGCCCGGGCCTAAAAGGGTACGAGCAGTACTTC.

J is TRBJ1-1 and V is TRBV6-2 or TRBV6-3, with unresolved D. From germline, CDR1 is MNHEY and CDR2 SVGEGT. Trimming stripped 3 bases from V and 0 bases from J, with 14 bases between. The CDR3 totals 16 residues. CDR3 bases: TGTGCCAGCAGTTATAGGCGGGCTATATTGAACACTGAAGCTTTCTTT. It codes for CASSYRRAILNTEAFF.

This clone was seen a handful of times. The J gene is TRBJ1-1, the V gene TRBV19; no clear D. CDR1 is LNHDA and CDR2 is SQIVND in the germline V gene (reference sequence). This CDR3 contains 16 residues. V was cut by 8 bases and J by 0 bases, with 19 bases left in between. Here the CDR3 DNA reads TGTGCCAGTTCGCCCGGGCTCCGAGTCTTGAACACTGAAGCTTTCTTT. It translates to CASSPGLRVLNTEAFF.

This sequence joins TRBV7-2 and TRBJ2-3; 13 bases fit TRBD2. V shed 4 bases, J shed 4 bases, and the junction held 2 bases outside the gene matches. Germline V gene sequence: CDR1 SGHTA, CDR2 FQGNSA. This CDR3 spans 15 amino acids. CDR3 loop: CASSWTSGSADTQYF. In DNA, the CDR3 is TGTGCCAGCAGCTGGACTAGCGGGAGTGCAGATACGCAGTATTTT.

This clone appeared once. The gene calls are TRBV2 and TRBJ2-2; 7 nucleotides line up with TRBD1. The ends lost 6 bases at V and 0 bases at J; junction bases unmatched: 7. This CDR3 contains 16 residues. CDR1 is SNHLY, CDR2 FYNNEI, per germline. The CDR3 nucleotides are TGTGCCAGCAGCTTGGGACAGCACGCGAACACCGGGGAGCTGTTTTTT. Its protein product is CASSLGQHANTGELFF.

The gene calls are TRBV9 and TRBJ2-1; 8 nucleotides match TRBD2. V lost 4 bases to trimming and J lost 9 bases; unmatched junction nucleotides: 15. The CDR3 is 16 amino acids. Per germline, CDR1 SGDLS and CDR2 YYNGEE. CDR3 loop: CASSPQGRLAMGEQFF. In DNA, the CDR3 is TGTGCCAGCAGCCCTCAAGGGAGACTAGCGATGGGTGAGCAGTTCTTC.

The chain joins TRBV7-8 to TRBJ1-1; D gene uncertain. Trimming took off 7 bases at V and 0 bases at J, with 18 bases between the two ends. This CDR3 is built from 16 residues. Germline CDR1 is SGHVS and CDR2 is FQNEAQ. DNA of the CDR3: TGTGCCAGCACCCTACCGGCGGATGGGATGAACACTGAAGCTTTCTTT. Translation gives CASTLPADGMNTEAFF.

The rearrangement uses TRBV7-9 and TRBJ1-2, with TRBD1 matching 10 bases. Germline trimming cut 5 bases from V and 5 bases from J; bases unmatched to any gene: 8. CDR1 and CDR2 from the germline V gene are SEHNR and FQNEAQ (reference sequence). The CDR3 spans 15 residues. CDR3 in DNA: TGTGCCAGCAGCCCCGGGACAGGGGTTCTTTATGGCTACACCTTC. Protein: CASSPGTGVLYGYTF.

V gene TRBV19 combines with J gene TRBJ1-5, with TRBD1 as a possible D gene (5 bases). The V end was cut by 5 bases, the J end by 0 bases, with 11 bases between. Germline CDR1 and CDR2: LNHDA and SQIVND (reference sequence). The CDR3 spans 15 residues. DNA of the CDR3: TGTGCCAGTAGTGTAGCAGGGATTAGCAATCAGCCCCAGCATTTT. Protein sequence: CASSVAGISNQPQHF.

The chain recombines TRBV19 with TRBJ2-1, with 9 bases that match TRBD1. CDR3 length equals 17 residues. Trimming at V came to 3 bases and at J to 1 base, leaving 7 bases not matched to a gene. Per the germline V gene, CDR1 is LNHDA and CDR2 is SQIVND (reference sequence). In nucleotides, the CDR3 is TGTGCCAGTAGTATTCGGGGTGGACAGGGGTCCTACAATGAGCAGTTCTTC. Translating it yields CASSIRGGQGSYNEQFF.